Described below is a single T cell receptor (beta chain) sequence and its context. This clone was recorded a few times. Its cognate antigen has yet to be identified. Within one base of it there is no much larger clone, and no base qualities were kept. V is pruned by 3 bases and J by 4 bases, leaving 0 bases of the junction without a gene match. Measured from the cysteine to the phenylalanine, the CDR3 is 13 residues long. Only the CDR3 DNA stays, 39 bases, in frame from base 1. CDR1 and CDR2 are read off the germline V gene (reference sequence) as SGHNT and YYREEE. The sample originates from a study of blood T cell repertoires in COVID-19 (dated by TCRdb to 2020 to 2021). In the study overall: The collaborator samples originated in the United States, Italy and Spain and spanned the acute and convalescent phases of COVID-19. The samples were drawn from two sources: the first 160 participants of the ongoing ImmuneRACE study, and 950 to 1,500 subjects contributed by 6 global collaborators. The sample metadata nearly always contained a de-identified subject ID, COVID-19 status, age in years and sex. HLA class I and class II types, where available, came from metadata supplied by the sample provider rather than from assay-based typing. The prospective study material was composed of cDNA or gDNA derived from T cells, B-cell-depleted T cells, or PBMCs. The repertoires were released in a freely available public database intended as a resource for research on the immune response to SARS-CoV-2. Subjects who had been exposed to COVID-19, were actively infected with it, or had recovered from it provided the deeply sampled blood TCRbeta repertoires that made up the dataset. General study outcomes and caveats: The quantity of clinical and demographic metadata differed by source and by participant and was supplied without curation.

Samples from volunteer blood donors who had recovered from COVID-19 were contributed by a second Seattle source. The collaborating institutions used their own protocols to collect whole blood in K2EDTA tubes. For TCRbeta analysis, collaborators shipped samples as frozen whole blood, isolated PBMCs, or DNA extracted from either of those sample types. The immunoSEQ Assay, a bias-controlled multiplex PCR, was used to amplify TCRbeta CDR3 regions from genomic DNA. Concerning the study's data processing: The number of nucleated cells in each sample was estimated from the amplification of reference gene primers within the assay. Sequence reads were collapsed and filtered to measure the absolute abundance of every unique TCRbeta CDR3 rearrangement. For each sample, productive Simpson clonality was calculated as the square root of Simpson's diversity index across productive rearrangements. TCRdb mirrors the immuneACCESS table, restricted to in-frame sequences. Some clones are absent from its copies; in checked studies, under half trace to an unresolved V gene, and the reason for the others is unknown. Clone size and V and J calls were adopted from that table, with D and trimming inferred from the DNA. In all, the sample holds approximately 230,000 clones, and roughly 90% of those were seen once. Around 2.2% of the sample is held by the ten biggest clonotypes.

The specimen sequenced was peripheral blood. The sequence was obtained from a man younger than 45 who had recovered from COVID-19. This chain joins TRBV5-4 to TRBJ1-3; 8 middle bases align to TRBD1. DNA sequence: TGTGCCAGCAGCTGGGACAGGGGAAACACCATATATTTT. It codes for CASSWDRGNTIYF. The CDR3 plus the reference TRBV5-4 and TRBJ1-3 genes for the other parts give the full variable domain: ETGVTQSPTHLIKTRGQQVTLRCSSQSGHNTVSWYQQALGQGPQFIFQYYREEENGRGNFPPRFSGLQFPNYSSELNVNALELDDSALYLCASSWDRGNTIYFGEGSWLTVV.